The present T cell receptor beta chain was sequenced within a study of shared clonotypes between healthy human individuals. V was pared by 0 bases and J by 1 base, with 7 bases between. This CDR3 is 15 amino acids long. Germline V gives CDR1 SGHTA, CDR2 FQGNSA. Donors comprised healthy HIV-negative adults lacking recent acute infections or vaccinations. Several immunoSEQ plates received, in even portions, the genomic DNA of each subset. Data came from immunoSEQ multiplex PCR; TCRdb stores just in-frame clones and leaves some out. This sample has some 980,000 clones; about three quarters occur once, and the top ten carry approximately 1.5%.

The rearrangement joins TRBV7-2 to TRBJ2-1; D possibly corresponds to TRBD2 (5 bases). Sequencing was carried out using memory CD4+ T cells sorted from blood. Subset denoted: CD45RA-negative fraction. This TCR was sampled from a man younger than 35 in good health. The CDR3 loop is CASSLALASYNEQFF. CDR3 DNA: TGTGCCAGCAGCTTAGCGCTAGCTTCCTACAATGAGCAGTTCTTC.